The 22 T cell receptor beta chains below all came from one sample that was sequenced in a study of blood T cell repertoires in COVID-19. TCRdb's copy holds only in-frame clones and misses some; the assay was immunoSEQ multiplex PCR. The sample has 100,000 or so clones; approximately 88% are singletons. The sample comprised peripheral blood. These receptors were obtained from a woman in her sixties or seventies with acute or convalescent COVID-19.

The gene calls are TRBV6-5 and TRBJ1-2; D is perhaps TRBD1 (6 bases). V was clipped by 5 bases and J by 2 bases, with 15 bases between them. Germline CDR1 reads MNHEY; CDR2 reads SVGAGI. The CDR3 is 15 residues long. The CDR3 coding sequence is TGTGCCAGCAGTAAGGACAGCAGACCGAACTATGGCTACACCTTC. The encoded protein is CASSKDSRPNYGYTF.

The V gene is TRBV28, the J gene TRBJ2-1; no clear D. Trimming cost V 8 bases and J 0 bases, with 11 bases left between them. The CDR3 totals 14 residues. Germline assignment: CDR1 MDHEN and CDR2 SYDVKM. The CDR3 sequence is CASHAESSYNEQFF. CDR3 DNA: TGTGCCAGCCACGCAGAAAGCTCCTACAATGAGCAGTTCTTC.

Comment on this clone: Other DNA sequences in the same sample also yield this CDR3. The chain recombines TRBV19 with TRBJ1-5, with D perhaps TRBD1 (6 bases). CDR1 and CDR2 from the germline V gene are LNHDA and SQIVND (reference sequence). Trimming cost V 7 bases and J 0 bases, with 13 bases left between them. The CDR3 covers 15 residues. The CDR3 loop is CASTRTDYSNQPQHF. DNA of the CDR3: TGTGCCAGTACCCGGACAGATTATAGCAATCAGCCCCAGCATTTT.

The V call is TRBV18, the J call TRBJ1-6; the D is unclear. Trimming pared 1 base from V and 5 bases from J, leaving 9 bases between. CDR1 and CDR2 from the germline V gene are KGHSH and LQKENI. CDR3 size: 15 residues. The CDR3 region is CASSPRAWDNSPLHF. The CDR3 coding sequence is TGTGCCAGCTCACCACGGGCGTGGGATAATTCACCCCTCCACTTT.

The CDR3 sequence: CASSPLAGELEETQYF. The CDR3 nucleotides are TGTGCCAGCTCACCACTAGCGGGAGAATTAGAAGAGACCCAGTACTTC. The chain recombines TRBV18 with TRBJ2-5; 9 bases map to TRBD2. Trimming took 1 base from V and 3 from J; bases not matched to a gene: 6. The CDR3 is 16 residues long. Germline assignment: CDR1 KGHSH and CDR2 LQKENI.

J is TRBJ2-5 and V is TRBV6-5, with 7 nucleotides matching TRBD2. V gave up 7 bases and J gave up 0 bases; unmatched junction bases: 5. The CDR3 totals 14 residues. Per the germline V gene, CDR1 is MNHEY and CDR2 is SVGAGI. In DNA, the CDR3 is TGTGCCAGCACAAGCGGGGCTTACCAAGAGACCCAGTACTTC. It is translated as CASTSGAYQETQYF.

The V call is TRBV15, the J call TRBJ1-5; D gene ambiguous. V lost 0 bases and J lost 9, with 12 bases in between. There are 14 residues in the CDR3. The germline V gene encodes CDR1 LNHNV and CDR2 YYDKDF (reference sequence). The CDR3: CATSRDSGEGPQHF. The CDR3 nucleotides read TGTGCCACCAGCAGAGATAGCGGGGAAGGGCCCCAGCATTTT.

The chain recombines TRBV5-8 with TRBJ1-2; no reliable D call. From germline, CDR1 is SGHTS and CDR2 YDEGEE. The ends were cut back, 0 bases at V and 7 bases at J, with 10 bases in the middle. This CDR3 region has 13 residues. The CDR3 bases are TGTGCCAGCAGCTTGGACGGGTTGCGTGGCTACACCTTC. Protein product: CASSLDGLRGYTF.

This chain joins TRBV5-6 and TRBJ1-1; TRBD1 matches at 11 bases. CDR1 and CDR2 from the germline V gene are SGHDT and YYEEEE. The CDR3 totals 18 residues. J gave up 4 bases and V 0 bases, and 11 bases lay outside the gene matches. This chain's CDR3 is CASSLVAGTGGVTTEAFF. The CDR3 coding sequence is TGTGCCAGCAGCTTGGTCGCCGGGACAGGGGGTGTGACCACTGAAGCTTTCTTT.

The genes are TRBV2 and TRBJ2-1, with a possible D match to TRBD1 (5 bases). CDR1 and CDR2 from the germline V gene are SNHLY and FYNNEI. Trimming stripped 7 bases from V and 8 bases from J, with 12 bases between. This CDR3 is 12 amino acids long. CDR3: CASKRDSDEQFF. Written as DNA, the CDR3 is TGTGCCAGCAAACGCGACAGCGATGAGCAGTTCTTC. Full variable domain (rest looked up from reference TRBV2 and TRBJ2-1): EPEVTQTPSHQVTQMGQEVILRCVPISNHLYFYWYRQILGQKVEFLVSFYNNEISEKSEIFDDQFSVERPDGSNFTLKIRSTKLEDSAMYFCASKRDSDEQFFGPGTRLTVL.

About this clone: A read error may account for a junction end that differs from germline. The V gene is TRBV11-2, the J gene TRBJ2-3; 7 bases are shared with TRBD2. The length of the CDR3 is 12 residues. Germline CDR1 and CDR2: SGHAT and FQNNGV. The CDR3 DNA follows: TGTGCCAGCAGCTTATCTGAGACTAGCAGGGATTTT. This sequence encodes CASSLSETSRDF.

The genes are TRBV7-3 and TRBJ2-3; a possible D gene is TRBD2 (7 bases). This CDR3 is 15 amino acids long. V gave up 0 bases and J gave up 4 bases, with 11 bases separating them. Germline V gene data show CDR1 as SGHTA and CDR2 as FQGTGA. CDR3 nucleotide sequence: TGTGCCAGCAGCTTAACTGCGGGGGCTCCAGATACGCAGTATTTT. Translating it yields CASSLTAGAPDTQYF.

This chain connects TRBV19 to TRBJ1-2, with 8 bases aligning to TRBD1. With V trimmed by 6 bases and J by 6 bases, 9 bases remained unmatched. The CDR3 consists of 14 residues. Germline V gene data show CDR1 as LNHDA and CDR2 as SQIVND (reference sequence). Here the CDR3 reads CASRATGELDGYTF. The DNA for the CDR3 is TGTGCCAGTAGGGCGACAGGGGAATTAGATGGCTACACCTTC.

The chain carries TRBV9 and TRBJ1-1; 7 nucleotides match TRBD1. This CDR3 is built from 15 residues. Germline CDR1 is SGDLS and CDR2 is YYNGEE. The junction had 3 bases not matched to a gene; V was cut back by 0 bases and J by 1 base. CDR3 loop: CASSVGAGGNTEAFF. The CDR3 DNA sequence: TGTGCCAGCAGCGTAGGGGCAGGGGGGAACACTGAAGCTTTCTTT.

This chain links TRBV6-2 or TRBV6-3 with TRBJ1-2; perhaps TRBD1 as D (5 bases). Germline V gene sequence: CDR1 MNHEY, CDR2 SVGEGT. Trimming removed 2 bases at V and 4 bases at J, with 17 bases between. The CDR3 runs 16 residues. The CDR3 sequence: CASSYRTGSTVYGYTF. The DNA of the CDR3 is TGTGCCAGCAGTTACCGTACGGGCTCGACAGTCTATGGCTACACCTTC.

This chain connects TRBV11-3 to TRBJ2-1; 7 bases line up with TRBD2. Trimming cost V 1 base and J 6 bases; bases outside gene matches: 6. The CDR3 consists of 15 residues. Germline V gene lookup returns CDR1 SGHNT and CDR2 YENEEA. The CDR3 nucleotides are TGTGCCAGCAGCTTAGGGCGGGAGAATTCCAATGAGCAGTTCTTC. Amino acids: CASSLGRENSNEQFF. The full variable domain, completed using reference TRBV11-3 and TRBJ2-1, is EAGVVQSPRYKIIEKKQPVAFWCNPISGHNTLYWYLQNLGQGPELLIRYENEEAVDDSQLPKDRFSAERLKGVDSTLKIQPAELGDSAVYLCASSLGRENSNEQFFGPGTRLTVL.

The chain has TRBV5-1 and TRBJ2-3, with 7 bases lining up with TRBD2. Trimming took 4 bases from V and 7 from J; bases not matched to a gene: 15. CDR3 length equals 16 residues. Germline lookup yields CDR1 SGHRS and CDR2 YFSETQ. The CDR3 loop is CASSPGWTRGRNTQYF. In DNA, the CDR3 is TGCGCCAGCAGCCCCGGATGGACTAGGGGCCGGAATACGCAGTATTTT.

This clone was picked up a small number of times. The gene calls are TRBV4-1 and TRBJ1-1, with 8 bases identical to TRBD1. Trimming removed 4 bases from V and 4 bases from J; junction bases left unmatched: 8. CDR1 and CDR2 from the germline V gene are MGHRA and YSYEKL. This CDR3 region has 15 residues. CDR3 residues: CASSRDGQGTTEAFF. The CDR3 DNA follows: TGCGCCAGCAGCCGCGACGGACAGGGAACCACTGAAGCTTTCTTT.

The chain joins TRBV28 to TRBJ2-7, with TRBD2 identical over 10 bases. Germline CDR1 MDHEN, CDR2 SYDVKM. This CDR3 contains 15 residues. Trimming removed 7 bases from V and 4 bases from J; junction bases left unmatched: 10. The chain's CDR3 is CASTNGASGSYEQYF. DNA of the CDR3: TGTGCCAGCACTAACGGGGCTAGCGGGAGTTACGAGCAGTACTTC.

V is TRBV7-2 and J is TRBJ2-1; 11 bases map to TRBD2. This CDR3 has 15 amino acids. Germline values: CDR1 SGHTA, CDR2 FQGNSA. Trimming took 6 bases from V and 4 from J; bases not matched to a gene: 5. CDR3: CASRQTSGKYNEQFF. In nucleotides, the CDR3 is TGTGCCAGCAGACAGACTAGCGGGAAGTACAATGAGCAGTTCTTC.

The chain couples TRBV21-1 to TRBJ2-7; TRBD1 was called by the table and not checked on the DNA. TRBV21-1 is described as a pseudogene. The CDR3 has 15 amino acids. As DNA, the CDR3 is TGTGCCAGCAGCACGGCCAGGGGAAATTTATACGAGCAGTACGTC. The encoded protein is CASSTARGNLYEQYV.

The CDR3 sequence is CASKGQGSLAKNIQYF. DNA of the CDR3: TGTGCCAGCAAGGGACAAGGGAGCCTAGCCAAAAACATTCAGTACTTC. The rearrangement uses TRBV25-1 and TRBJ2-4; D may be TRBD1 (6 bases). This CDR3 comprises 16 residues. Germline-derived CDR1 and CDR2 are MGHDK and SYGVNS. V lost 7 bases, J lost 0 bases, and 16 bases lay in between.